This T cell receptor beta chain was documented in a study of blood T cell repertoires in COVID-19. Study details: Acute and convalescent COVID-19 samples came from the United States, Italy and Spain. The cDNA or gDNA used as material had been derived from T cells, B-cell-depleted T cells, or PBMCs.

Authors' analysis steps: Estimated nucleated cell counts came from reference gene primer amplification. TCRdb keeps only in-frame clones here, not all; method: immunoSEQ multiplex PCR. V, J and clone size are those of that table, while D and trimming were read from the DNA. The sample includes over 250,000 clones, around 87% of them seen just once. J was trimmed by 7 bases and V by 9 bases; bases with no gene match: 10. The V gene's germline CDR1 is KGHDR and CDR2 SFDVKD. This CDR3 is built from 14 residues. The sequence was collected from a woman aged 40 to 55 who had recovered from COVID-19. Sequencing input: peripheral blood. V gene TRBV24-1 combines with J gene TRBJ2-2; TRBD2 matches 7 bases. The CDR3 sequence: CATAPPGGGGELFF. Written as DNA, the CDR3 is TGTGCCACCGCTCCCCCCGGCGGGGGCGGGGAGCTGTTTTTT.